This entry concerns a single T cell receptor (beta chain). Its antigen is still unknown. The assay that was used to sequence DNA from cultured CD4+ T cells was the Oncomine TCR Beta short-read assay. Investigators isolated genomic DNA from cultured CD4+ T cells. TCRdb fed the PCR reads into MiXCR, producing one record per CDR3 protein. The sample comprises 20,000 to 25,000 distinct CDR3 sequences, just under 45% of which are singletons, and approximately 15% rests with the top ten. The length of the CDR3 is 15 residues. The germline gives CDR1 LNHNV, CDR2 YYDKDF (reference sequence). Unmatched junction bases numbered 0, after V lost 0 bases and J lost 0 bases. The data stem from a study of vaccination and CD4 T cells after COVID-19. Looking at the study overall: SARS-CoV-2 was confirmed by nasal swab PCR; disease was mild in eight to ten, severe in one.

Study-level results: A median approximately 83% of convalescent patients' SARS-CoV-2-reactive clones emerged only after vaccination.

Treatment indicated: roughly ten-day PBMC culture with coronavirus spike peptide pools or control peptides (ViraFEST assay). Cell culture was performed with approximately 1.8 million PBMCs per well in the presence of 7.5 to 10 IU/ml IL-2 and 10 ug/ml peptide pools. The clonotype comes from a human donor who had recovered from COVID-19. Sequenced material: CD4+ T cells from blood, cultured in vitro. The rearrangement links TRBV15 to TRBJ2-5; 8 nucleotides line up with TRBD2. CDR3 sequence (DNA): TGTGCCACCAGCAGAGATAGCGGGGACCAAGAGACCCAGTACTTC. Protein sequence: CATSRDSGDQETQYF.